A single sample gave rise to the 23 T cell receptor delta chains below, sequenced in a study of gamma-delta chains in newborns, infants, children. TCRdb made new clone calls on the reads using CATT. This sample has about 11,000 delta-chain clones, with 8.5% to 9.5% found just once. The material sequenced was blood. The source is a child who was a newborn, infant or young child, either healthy, febrile or measles-vaccinated (not recorded which).

This clone was seen a few times. Other DNA sequences in the sample encode the same CDR3. The V and J genes are TRDV2 and TRDJ3, with 9 bases matching TRDD3. V dropped 0 bases and J dropped 2; count of bases not matched to a gene: 4. The germline V gene encodes CDR1 GEAIGNYY and CDR2 EKD. The CDR3 is 18 amino acids. This chain's CDR3 is CACDTAGDTTWDTRQMFF. Here the CDR3 DNA reads TGTGCCTGTGACACCGCGGGGGATACAACCTGGGACACCCGACAGATGTTTTTC.

This clone is medium-sized. In the same sample, other DNA sequences code for this CDR3. The J gene is TRDJ1, the V gene TRDV2; 13 nucleotides line up with TRDD3. Germline V gene lookup returns CDR1 GEAIGNYY and CDR2 EKD. The CDR3 totals 18 residues. With V trimmed by 1 base and J by 0 bases, 7 bases remained unmatched. For the CDR3, the DNA is TGTGCCTGTGACACATTACTGGGGGATACGCAGTACACCGATAAACTCATCTTT. It specifies CACDTLLGDTQYTDKLIF.

The V and J genes are TRDV1 and TRDJ1; 9 bases are a match to TRDD2. With 2 bases clipped from V and 0 bases from J, the junction kept 10 bases outside the gene matches. Per germline, CDR1 TSWWSYY and CDR2 QGS. CDR3 length: 18 residues. CDR3 amino acids: CALGESFLPIINTDKLIF. The CDR3 DNA sequence: TGTGCTCTTGGGGAATCCTTCCTACCCATAATAAACACCGATAAACTCATCTTT.

Comment on this clone: A far larger clone lies a single base away; this is likely a read error. The same CDR3 arises from other DNA sequences in this sample as well. The CDR3 sequence: CACDKLGDTRADKLIF. The DNA of the CDR3 is TGCGCCTGTGACAAACTGGGGGATACTAGGGCCGATAAACTCATCTTT. The rearrangement uses TRDV2 and TRDJ1; TRDD3 matches 12 bases. The CDR3 extends over 16 amino acids. The germline CDR1 and CDR2 sequences are GEAIGNYY and EKD.

About this clone itself: TCRdb attributes to this sequence the protein of a much larger clone, which differs from the DNA translation at residue 3; a read error is likely, and the protein displayed is translated from the DNA. This chain connects TRDV2 to TRDJ1; D unclear. The length of the CDR3 is 18 residues. Germline values: CDR1 GEAIGNYY, CDR2 EKD. The CDR3 loop reads CARDTLSRVRNQGGILIF. For the CDR3, the DNA is TGTGCCCGTGACACCCTCTCCCGTGTGAGGAACCAAGGCGGCATACTCATCTTT.

The rearrangement uses TRDV3 and TRDJ1, with a possible D match to TRDD1 (5 bases). Germline V CDR1 and CDR2: TVYSNPD, GDNSRS (reference sequence). Trimming took 0 bases from V and 1 from J, leaving 12 bases between them. The CDR3 loop spans 14 amino acids. Here the CDR3 reads CAFRGDIVTDKLIF. CDR3 nucleotide sequence: TGTGCCTTTAGAGGCGATATAGTCACCGATAAACTCATCTTT. Full variable domain (rest looked up from reference TRDV3 and TRDJ1): CDKVTQSSPDQTVASGSEVVLLCTYDTVYSNPDLFWYRIRPDYSFQFVFYGDNSRSEGADFTQGRFSVKHILTQKAFHLVISPVRTEDSATYYCAFRGDIVTDKLIFGKGTRVTVEP.

By its share, this clone is medium-sized. The J gene is TRDJ2, the V gene TRDV2; TRDD3 matches at 11 bases. The ends lost 2 bases at V and 1 base at J; junction bases unmatched: 8. The CDR3 is 18 amino acids. The V gene's germline CDR1 is GEAIGNYY and CDR2 EKD. CDR3 in amino acids: CACDKVLGDKNLTAQLFF. The CDR3 bases are TGTGCCTGTGACAAAGTACTGGGGGATAAAAATTTGACAGCACAACTCTTCTTT.

By sample share, this clone is large. Other DNA sequences in this specimen translate into the identical CDR3. The chain employs TRDV2 and TRDJ1, with D possibly TRDD3 on 6 matching bases. V gave up 1 base and J gave up 0 bases, with 11 bases separating them. The germline V gene encodes CDR1 GEAIGNYY and CDR2 EKD. The CDR3 is made up of 15 amino acids. CDR3 sequence reads: CACDTLGMNTDKLIF. The CDR3 region has the DNA TGTGCCTGTGACACTTTGGGGATGAACACCGATAAACTCATCTTT.

The V gene is TRDV2, the J gene TRDJ3; 7 positions match TRDD3. V lost 3 bases to trimming and J lost 0 bases; unmatched junction nucleotides: 7. The CDR3 totals 18 residues. Germline assignment: CDR1 GEAIGNYY and CDR2 EKD. As DNA, the CDR3 is TGTGCCTGTGACCCTACTGGGGTTAGCTCCTGGGACACCCGACAGATGTTTTTC. It is translated as CACDPTGVSSWDTRQMFF.

About this clone: Other DNA sequences in the sample encode the same CDR3. The V call is TRDV2, the J call TRDJ3; 9 bases align to TRDD3. Germline V CDR1 and CDR2: GEAIGNYY, EKD. V lost 1 base, J lost 0 bases, and 9 bases stayed unmatched. CDR3 length: 20 residues. CDR3 coding DNA: TGTGCCTGTGACACGGGGACTGGGGGACCCTCCTCCTGGGACACCCGACAGATGTTTTTC. Its translation: CACDTGTGGPSSWDTRQMFF.

This clone was seen a few times. Other DNA sequences from this sample encode an identical CDR3 as well. V usage is TRDV2 and J usage is TRDJ1; 13 bases line up with TRDD3. CDR1 is GEAIGNYY and CDR2 is EKD in the germline V gene. The CDR3 is 16 amino acids. J lost 1 base, V lost 2 bases, and 3 bases had no gene match. CDR3 sequence: CACDILGDTRTDKLIF. The CDR3 DNA follows: TGTGCCTGTGACATACTGGGGGATACGCGCACCGATAAACTCATCTTT.

About this clone itself: Other DNA sequences from this sample encode an identical CDR3 as well. The chain recombines TRDV2 with TRDJ3; D is possibly TRDD3 (6 bases). Germline-derived CDR1 and CDR2 are GEAIGNYY and EKD. Trimming shortened V by 0 bases and J by 0 bases, and 14 bases separated the two germline ends. CDR3 size: 19 residues. The CDR3 DNA reads as TGTGCCTGTGACACCGTGGGGGTTCGAAGCTCCTGGGACACCCGACAGATGTTTTTC. This translates into CACDTVGVRSSWDTRQMFF.

A word on this clone: Only one base separates this from a far larger clonotype, so it likely reflects a read error. The chain employs TRDV2 and TRDJ3, with D possibly TRDD3 on 6 matching bases. Germline CDR1 reads GEAIGNYY; CDR2 reads EKD. The CDR3 consists of 17 residues. CDR3: CACDTVLGSRDTRQMFF. Written as DNA, the CDR3 is TGTGCCTGTGACACCGTACTGGGCTCCCGGGACACCCGACAGATGTTTTTC.

This clone was counted between two and nine times. A far larger clone is only one base removed, so a read error is likely. This chain connects TRDV2 to TRDJ1; TRDD3 agrees at 11 bases. This CDR3 is 16 amino acids long. Germline V gene lookup returns CDR1 GEAIGNYY and CDR2 EKD. CDR3 residues: CACDQLGDRGTDKHIF. The CDR3 DNA reads TGTGCCTGTGACCAACTGGGGGATAGAGGAACCGATAAACACATCTTT.

On this clone: It is likely a read error: a sequence one base away is far more abundant. The rearrangement uses TRDV2 and TRDJ1; D possibly corresponds to TRDD3 (5 bases). Germline V gives CDR1 GEAIGNYY, CDR2 EKD. V dropped 2 bases and J dropped 0 bases, with 21 bases sitting between them. This CDR3 comprises 18 residues. The CDR3 region has the DNA TGTGCCTGTGACATATTAAGGAATACGCCTAAGCACACCGATAAACTCATCTTT. The encoded protein is CACDILRNTPKHTDKLIF.

This clone has just a few counts. V gene TRDV2 combines with J gene TRDJ1, with 8 bases matching TRDD3. The CDR3 sequence is 20 residues long. Germline assignment: CDR1 GEAIGNYY and CDR2 EKD. The J segment lost 0 bases and the V segment lost 0 bases, leaving 17 bases of the junction unmatched. The CDR3 here is CACDTPFLGDQLENTDKLIF. CDR3 DNA sequence: TGTGCCTGTGACACCCCCTTTCTGGGGGACCAGCTTGAGAACACCGATAAACTCATCTTT.

The chain is built from TRDV2 and TRDJ1; D is possibly TRDD3 (5 bases). Trimming took off 3 bases at V and 3 bases at J, with 19 bases between the two ends. CDR3 length: 16 amino acids. In germline, CDR1 is GEAIGNYY, CDR2 EKD. The CDR3 DNA sequence: TGTGCCTGTGACCCGACCGGGACTCCGGGGGCCGATAAACTCATCTTT. Translating it yields CACDPTGTPGADKLIF.

The chain combines TRDV2 with TRDJ1; 11 bases fit TRDD3. The CDR3 is 18 amino acids. CDR1 GEAIGNYY and CDR2 EKD come from the germline V gene. The trim removed 2 bases at V and 0 bases at J, leaving 10 bases unmatched. The CDR3 DNA reads TGTGCCTGTGACATTGTAAGTGGGGGATACGCAGACACCGATAAACTCATCTTT. As protein: CACDIVSGGYADTDKLIF.

A note on this clone: Distinct nucleotide sequences in the sample also encode this CDR3. The chain couples TRAV29/DV5 to TRDJ1; TRDD3 matches at 13 bases. The CDR3 covers 22 residues. Germline trimming cut 3 bases from V and 0 bases from J; bases unmatched to any gene: 23. The germline V gene has CDR1 NSMFDY and CDR2 ISSIKDK. In DNA form, the CDR3 reads TGTGCAGCAACCGCCATCCCCAGGGGTTGGACTGGGGGATACGCTTACACCGATAAACTCATCTTT. Translating gives CAATAIPRGWTGGYAYTDKLIF.

In this sample, this clone turned up a few times. DNA and listed protein disagree at residue 4, so the protein shown here was translated from the DNA. CDR3 protein: CACGTVGGRTDKLIF. The CDR3 DNA is TGTGCCTGTGGCACCGTTGGAGGACGTACCGATAAACTCATCTTT. The V call is TRDV2, the J call TRDJ1; D uncertain. Germline V CDR1 and CDR2: GEAIGNYY, EKD. The CDR3 covers 15 residues.

The genes are TRDV2 and TRDJ1; 11 nucleotides agree with TRDD3. The CDR3 runs 17 residues. Germline V CDR1 and CDR2: GEAIGNYY, EKD. V trimming: 0 bases; J trimming: 3 bases; junction bases outside the gene matches: 8. The DNA for the CDR3 is TGTGCCTGTGACACCGTTCGTACTGGGGGATATGCCGATAAACTCATCTTT. Its translation: CACDTVRTGGYADKLIF.

In this sample, this clone is medium-sized. This chain connects TRDV2 to TRDJ1, with 10 bases identical to TRDD3. The trim removed 0 bases at V and 0 bases at J, leaving 6 bases unmatched. CDR1 and CDR2 from the germline V gene are GEAIGNYY and EKD. The CDR3 loop spans 17 amino acids. Written as DNA, the CDR3 is TGTGCCTGTGACACCCTCGATACTGGGGGATACACCGATAAACTCATCTTT. Its protein product is CACDTLDTGGYTDKLIF.

About this clone: A junction boundary mismatches the germline segment, possibly from a read error. This chain connects TRDV2 to TRDJ3; 10 bases agree with TRDD3. The length of the CDR3 is 20 residues. Germline-derived CDR1 and CDR2 are GEAIGNYY and EKD. CDR3 residues: CACDAVLGDVSSCDTRQMFF. The CDR3 DNA sequence: TGTGCCTGTGACGCCGTACTGGGGGATGTAAGCTCCTGTGACACCCGACAGATGTTTTTC.